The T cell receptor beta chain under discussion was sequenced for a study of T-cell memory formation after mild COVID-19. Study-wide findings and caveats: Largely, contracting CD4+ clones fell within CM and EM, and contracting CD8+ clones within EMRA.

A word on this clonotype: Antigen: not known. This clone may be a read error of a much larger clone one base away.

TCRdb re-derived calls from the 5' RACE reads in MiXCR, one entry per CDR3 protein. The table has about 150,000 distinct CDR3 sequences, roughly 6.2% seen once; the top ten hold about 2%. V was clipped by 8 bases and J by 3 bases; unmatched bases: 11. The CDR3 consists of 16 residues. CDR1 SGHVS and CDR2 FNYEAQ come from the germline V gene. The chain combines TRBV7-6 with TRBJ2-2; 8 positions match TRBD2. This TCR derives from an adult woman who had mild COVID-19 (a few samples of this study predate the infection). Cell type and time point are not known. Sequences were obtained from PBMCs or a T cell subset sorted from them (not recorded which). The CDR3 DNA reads TGTGCCAGCGGAGGGATACTAGCGGCCGACACCGGGGAGCTGTTTTTT. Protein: CASGGILAADTGELFF.